Listed below are T cell receptor beta chains from one sample, sequenced in a study of shared clonotypes between healthy human individuals. TCRdb's copy holds only in-frame clones and misses some; the assay was immunoSEQ multiplex PCR. The table lists 2 million to 3 million clones, roughly 93% of them singletons. Sequenced sample: naive CD4+ T cells from PBMCs. The source of these receptors is a young man in good health. Some clones in this sample may be carry-over from other donors' samples. CDR3s include the opening cysteine and the closing phenylalanine or tryptophan. D genes are given only for firm matches. Clone size, where shown, is once, few, many, or a class for clones that have expanded.

D	V	size	J	length	DNA	CDR3
.	TRBV28	.	TRBJ2-5	16	TGTGCCAGCAGTTTTGGGGCAGGCTGGCTGCAGGAGACCCAGTACTTC	CASSFGAGWLQETQYF
.	TRBV11-2	.	TRBJ1-1	15	TGTGCCAGCAGCTTAGATCGGGACGGGGGGACTGAAGCTTTCTTT	CASSLDRDGGTEAFF
.	TRBV7-8	.	TRBJ2-3	14	TGTGCCAGCAGCTTGGTCTTGGGGGCAGATACGCAGTATTTT	CASSLVLGADTQYF
.	TRBV4-2	.	TRBJ1-2	16	TGTGCCAGCAGCCAAGATTTGCAGGGAGCTTCCTATGGCTACACCTTC	CASSQDLQGASYGYTF
.	TRBV10-3	.	TRBJ2-3	14	TGTGCCATCAGTGAGTCGGTCGGTGCAGATACGCAGTATTTT	CAISESVGADTQYF
.	TRBV10-3	.	TRBJ2-3	12	TGTGCCATCTCACGAGGGGAAGATACGCAGTATTTT	CAISRGEDTQYF
TRBD1	TRBV6-1	.	TRBJ1-2	14	TGTGCCAGCACCAGGGACAGTAATACCTATGGCTACACCTTC	CASTRDSNTYGYTF
.	TRBV25-1	.	TRBJ1-3	14	TGTGCCAGCAGTACAAACGGGGTGGCGGCCACCATATATTTT	CASSTNGVAATIYF
.	TRBV5-1	once	TRBJ1-4	14	TGCGCCAGCAGCCCCAGGTCCTTTGGTGAAAAACTGTTTTTT	CASSPRSFGEKLFF
TRBD1	TRBV6-5	.	TRBJ2-2	15	TGTGCCAGCAGCCGGGGACAGCCGAACACCGGGGAGCTGTTTTTT	CASSRGQPNTGELFF
.	TRBV7-3	.	TRBJ2-2	13	TGTGCCAGCAGCTCCCGGGGGACCGGGGAGCTGTTTTTT	CASSSRGTGELFF
.	TRBV5-4	.	TRBJ1-1	12	TGTGCCAGCAGCTTGCCAGCAGCCGAAGCTTTCTTT	CASSLPAAEAFF
.	TRBV5-4	.	TRBJ2-7	15	TGTGCCAGCAGCTCTACAGGGGACTTGTGGGGTGAGCAGTACTTC	CASSSTGDLWGEQYF
.	TRBV5-1	.	TRBJ1-1	13	TGCGCCAGCAGCTTCCAGGGACCCACTGAAGCTTTCTTT	CASSFQGPTEAFF
TRBD2	TRBV5-6	.	TRBJ2-2	17	TGTGCCAGCACCACAGGGACTAGCGGGAGCTTACCCGGGGAGCTGTTTTTT	CASTTGTSGSLPGELFF
.	TRBV28	.	TRBJ2-7	11	TGTGCCAGCAGTGGGAAGTACGAGCAGTACTTC	CASSGKYEQYF
.	TRBV7-9	.	TRBJ1-5	14	TGTGCCAGCAGCATAGGACAGAAGTATCAGCCCCAGCATTTT	CASSIGQKYQPQHF
.	TRBV14	.	TRBJ1-1	15	TGTGCCAGCAGCTCGATTTGGACGGGATCCACTGAAGCTTTCTTT	CASSSIWTGSTEAFF
TRBD2	TRBV29-1	.	TRBJ2-3	15	TGCAGCGTTGAGTTCAGCGGGAGAAGCACAGATACGCAGTATTTT	CSVEFSGRSTDTQYF
TRBD2	TRBV7-2	.	TRBJ2-4	18	TGTGCCAGCAGCTTAGGGTCGCGGGAGGGCCGAGCCAAAAACATTCAGTACTTC	CASSLGSREGRAKNIQYF
TRBD1	TRBV6-5	.	TRBJ1-1	15	TGTGCCAGCAGCGTCATACAGGGGACAAGGACTGAAGCTTTCTTT	CASSVIQGTRTEAFF
.	TRBV6-1	.	TRBJ1-4	15	TGTGCCAGCAGTGGGCCGGACAGCCTTAATGAAAAACTGTTTTTT	CASSGPDSLNEKLFF
.	TRBV7-2	.	TRBJ2-2	12	TGTGCCAGCAGCCAACTAGCCGGGGAGCTGTTTTTT	CASSQLAGELFF
TRBD2	TRBV6-1	.	TRBJ2-3	15	TGTGCCAGCAGTCCTACCCTAGCGGCCACAGATACGCAGTATTTT	CASSPTLAATDTQYF
.	TRBV10-1	.	TRBJ2-1	14	TGCGCCAGCAGTGAGTCTCCTAGCCGAAATGAGCAGTTCTTC	CASSESPSRNEQFF
.	TRBV5-8	.	TRBJ1-1	14	TGTGCCAGCAGACCCGGGACCTTGCTACCCGGAGCTTTCTTT	CASRPGTLLPGAFF
TRBD2	TRBV28	.	TRBJ2-7	15	TGTGCCAGCAGTTTTCGACTAGCGGGGACCTACGAGCAGTACTTC	CASSFRLAGTYEQYF
.	TRBV4-1	.	TRBJ2-7	16	TGCGCCAGCAGCCACCCGGGGAGGAGACTTTCCTACGAGCAGTACTTC	CASSHPGRRLSYEQYF
TRBD1	TRBV7-7	few	TRBJ1-2	13	TGTGCCATAGAAAGGGACAGGGATCGGGGCTACACCTTC	CAIERDRDRGYTF
TRBD2	TRBV19	.	TRBJ2-1	17	TGTGCCAGTAGTTCTCGGGGACTAGCGGGATATCCAATGAGGCAGTTCTTC	CASSSRGLAGYPMRQFF
TRBD2	TRBV7-2	.	TRBJ2-2	18	TGTGCCAGCAGCTTAGGACTAGCGGGAGTCATTCCTGCCGGGGAGCTGTTTTTT	CASSLGLAGVIPAGELFF
.	TRBV7-2	.	TRBJ2-3	15	TGTGCCAGCAGCTCGGCCGAGACCCTCACAGATACGCAGTATTTT	CASSSAETLTDTQYF
.	TRBV2	.	TRBJ2-1	13	TGTGCCAGCTCCGGGACGGAGTACAATGAGCAGTTCTTC	CASSGTEYNEQFF
.	TRBV11-2	.	TRBJ1-2	13	TGTGCCAGCAGCCCAAGGGGATACTATGGCTACACCTTC	CASSPRGYYGYTF
TRBD2	TRBV25-1	.	TRBJ2-1	17	TGTGCCAGCAGCCCCTTGTCCGGGACTAGCGCAGACAATGAGCAGTTCTTC	CASSPLSGTSADNEQFF
TRBD2	TRBV6-5	.	TRBJ2-7	15	TGTGCCAGCAGCCCCATTGGCGGGGGGAGGGGGGAGCAGTACTTC	CASSPIGGGRGEQYF
.	TRBV5-6	.	TRBJ1-1	15	TGTGCCAGCAGCATGTGGGGGCGGCAGAACACTGAAGCTTTCTTT	CASSMWGRQNTEAFF
TRBD2	TRBV5-8	.	TRBJ2-1	15	TGTGCCAGCAGCTCCGGGACTAGCGGACTCAATGAGCAGTTCTTC	CASSSGTSGLNEQFF
TRBD1	TRBV6-5	.	TRBJ2-1	14	TGTGCCACTCGAGAGGACAGGGGAAGAAATGAGCAGTTCTTC	CATREDRGRNEQFF
TRBD2	TRBV11-2	few	TRBJ2-7	14	TGTGCCAGCAGCTCACTAGCGGACTTATACGAGCAGTACTTC	CASSSLADLYEQYF
TRBD1	TRBV5-1	.	TRBJ2-3	14	TGCGCCAGCAGTAGGGGACAGAGCACAGATACGCAGTATTTT	CASSRGQSTDTQYF
.	TRBV5-1	.	TRBJ2-7	15	TGCGCCAGCAGCCGGGTCGGGACCGGGACCTACGAGCAGTACTTC	CASSRVGTGTYEQYF
TRBD1	TRBV6-5	.	TRBJ1-5	14	TGTGCACCCCCGGGACAGCCTAGCAATCAGCCCCAGCATTTT	CAPPGQPSNQPQHF
.	TRBV6-6	.	TRBJ2-5	16	TGTGCCAGCAGTTACTCTCGGGGAGCGGTACAAGAGACCCAGTACTTC	CASSYSRGAVQETQYF
TRBD2	TRBV5-1	.	TRBJ2-1	14	TGCGCCAGTATCTCCGGGACTAGTAACAATGAGCAGTTCTTC	CASISGTSNNEQFF
.	TRBV27	once	TRBJ1-2	19	TGTGCCAGCAGTTTACGTTGGTCAGGGGCATTCCCCGCTAACTATGGCTACACCTTC	CASSLRWSGAFPANYGYTF
.	TRBV5-1	.	TRBJ1-6	15	TGCGCCAGCAGCTTGGACCCCGTAGGTAATTCACCCCTCCACTTT	CASSLDPVGNSPLHF
TRBD2	TRBV6-1	once	TRBJ2-2	18	TGTGCCAGCAGTGAAGCAAGAAGGGGACTAGCGGCAAGGGTGGAGCTGTTTTTT	CASSEARRGLAARVELFF
.	TRBV19	.	TRBJ1-5	16	TGTGCCCGTGCGGCCCGGGACCTCCCCCCGAATCAGCCCCAGCATTTT	CARAARDLPPNQPQHF
.	TRBV6-1	.	TRBJ2-1	13	TGTGCCAGCAGTGAAGTAAGGTACAATGAGCAGTTCTTC	CASSEVRYNEQFF
TRBD1	TRBV7-2	.	TRBJ2-1	13	TGTGCCAGCAGCCAAAACAGGGGCAATGAGCAGTTCTTC	CASSQNRGNEQFF
.	TRBV7-2	.	TRBJ1-3	17	TGTGCCAGCAGCTTTTTTTCGGCGGGGAGCTCTGGAAACACCATATATTTT	CASSFFSAGSSGNTIYF